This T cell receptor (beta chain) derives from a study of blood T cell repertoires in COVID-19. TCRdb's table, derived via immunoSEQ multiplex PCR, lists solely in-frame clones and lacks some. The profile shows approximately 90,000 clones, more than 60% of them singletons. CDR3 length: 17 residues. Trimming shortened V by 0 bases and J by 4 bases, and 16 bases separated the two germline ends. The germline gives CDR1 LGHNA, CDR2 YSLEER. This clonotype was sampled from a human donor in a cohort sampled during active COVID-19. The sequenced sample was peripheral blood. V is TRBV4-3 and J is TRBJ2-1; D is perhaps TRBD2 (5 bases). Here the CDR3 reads CASSQDSRGLGYNEQFF. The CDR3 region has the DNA TGCGCCAGCAGCCAAGACTCTCGCGGACTTGGATACAATGAGCAGTTCTTC.